The present T cell receptor beta chain was sequenced within a study of control samples from healthy donors and cancer patients. Generated by immunoSEQ multiplex PCR, the TCRdb table keeps only in-frame clones and is missing some. The sample records 97,000 or so clones, roughly nine tenths being singletons. V was cut by 2 bases and J by 0 bases, with 10 bases left in between. The CDR3 spans 15 residues. CDR1 and CDR2 from the germline V gene are MGHDK and SYGVNS. The origin of this receptor is a woman aged 18-35 years in good health. Sequencing was done on a sample of blood. The chain combines TRBV25-1 with TRBJ1-1; no reliable D call. The CDR3 loop is CASSEVFGLNTEAFF. The DNA for the CDR3 is TGTGCCAGCAGTGAAGTGTTTGGACTGAACACTGAAGCTTTCTTT.